This T cell receptor (beta chain) originates from a study of CD8+CD57+ T cells in acquired aplastic anemia. The wider study: Average DNA yield from sorted CD4+ and CD8+ cells was roughly 3.1 ug. Notes on the study in general: Patients and healthy controls showed no significant CD8+ Simpson's diversity difference. Some 31 sequences, all CD8+ CDR3, were shared between patients and controls.

TCR beta VDJ and CDR3 profiles were obtained from a genomic DNA template. TCRdb called the reads again in MiXCR, with one record for every CDR3 protein. Of 150,000 to 200,000 distinct CDR3 sequences listed, about half are singletons. Germline CDR1 and CDR2: DFQATT and SNEGSKA (reference sequence). With V trimmed by 4 bases and J by 3 bases, 3 bases remained unmatched. CDR3 length equals 12 residues. Patients chosen for sequencing had shown CD8+CD57+ cell expansion by flow cytometry. Patients were treatment-naive when blood was sampled. The count of this clonotype is one. Antigen specificity is unknown. The chain is built from TRBV20-1 and TRBJ2-7; TRBD1 aligns across 7 bases. The TCR comes from a human donor with aplastic anemia. Input material: sorted CD4+, CD8+, or CD8+CD57+ T cells (not recorded which) from PBMCs. The CDR3 region has the DNA TGCAGTGCTAAGGGGGCGGTCTACGAGCAGTACTTC. It codes for CSAKGAVYEQYF.